The 25 T cell receptor beta chains reported below all come from one sample, sequenced in a study of cytomegalovirus exposure and HLA in healthy donors. Using immunoSEQ multiplex PCR, the repertoire was profiled, and TCRdb retains in-frame clones only, with some absent. The repertoire holds more than 95,000 clones, with around 86% as singletons. Material for sequencing was PBMCs. The receptors here all came from a woman between 18 and 29 years old in good health and CMV-seropositive.

This clone showed up just a few times. V and J are TRBV4-1 and TRBJ1-6; TRBD1 matches at 11 bases. CDR1 is MGHRA and CDR2 is YSYEKL in the germline V gene. There are 15 residues in the CDR3. With V trimmed by 0 bases and J by 10 bases, 2 bases remained unmatched. The CDR3 sequence: CASSQEGTGGSPLHF. CDR3 in DNA: TGCGCCAGCAGCCAAGAGGGGACAGGGGGGTCACCCCTCCACTTT.

This clone was observed a handful of times. The CDR3 DNA reads TGTGCCTGGAGCTACAGGGGGGTGAATGAAAAACTGTTTTTT. This sequence encodes CAWSYRGVNEKLFF. The chain employs TRBV30 and TRBJ1-4; 8 bases line up with TRBD1. The CDR3 spans 14 residues. Per germline, CDR1 GTSNPN and CDR2 SVGIG (reference sequence). The V and J ends lost 3 bases and 5 bases, in that order; junction bases with no gene match: 5.

This sequence joins TRBV2 and TRBJ1-2; D perhaps matches TRBD1 (5 bases). The CDR3 consists of 15 residues. Germline CDR1 reads SNHLY; CDR2 reads FYNNEI. Trimming left V 6 bases short and J 7 bases short, with 21 bases between. The CDR3 region has the DNA TGTGCCAGCAGGAGCCAGGGCCTGGTACAGAGTGGCTACACCTTC. Protein: CASRSQGLVQSGYTF.

The gene calls are TRBV7-9 and TRBJ2-3, with a weak D call TRBD2 (5 bases). Germline V CDR1 and CDR2: SEHNR, FQNEAQ (reference sequence). CDR3 length: 16 amino acids. The V end was cut by 5 bases, the J end by 0 bases, with 15 bases between. The CDR3 DNA sequence: TGTGCCAGCAGCCCACAGAGCGGATCTAGCACAGATACGCAGTATTTT. Residues: CASSPQSGSSTDTQYF.

The genes are TRBV2 and TRBJ2-1; 12 nucleotides line up with TRBD2. V lost 1 base to trimming and J lost 7 bases; unmatched junction nucleotides: 8. CDR3 length equals 17 residues. The germline gives CDR1 SNHLY, CDR2 FYNNEI. The CDR3 reads CASSEELAGGPGNEQFF. The CDR3, as DNA: TGTGCCAGCAGTGAAGAGCTAGCGGGGGGGCCCGGGAATGAGCAGTTCTTC.

The chain recombines TRBV20-1 with TRBJ2-1; no firm D call. The V and J ends lost 8 bases and 8 bases respectively, with 13 bases between them. The CDR3 is made up of 11 amino acids. Germline lookup yields CDR1 DFQATT and CDR2 SNEGSKA (reference sequence). CDR3 amino acids: CSSENLHEQFF. The CDR3 DNA reads as TGCAGTTCGGAGAATCTCCATGAGCAGTTCTTC.

The chain has TRBV7-2 and TRBJ1-5, with 8 bases aligning to TRBD1. This CDR3 region has 15 residues. Germline V gene data show CDR1 as SGHTA and CDR2 as FQGNSA. V shed 5 bases, J shed 4 bases, and the junction held 7 bases outside the gene matches. The CDR3 DNA reads as TGTGCCAGCAGCCCCCGGACAGGGTCGAATCAGCCCCAGCATTTT. Protein: CASSPRTGSNQPQHF.

This rearrangement joins TRBV28 to TRBJ2-5; 13 bases line up with TRBD2. This CDR3 has 15 amino acids. V shed 7 bases and J 4 bases; nucleotides not matched to a gene: 6. CDR1 and CDR2 (germline): MDHEN, SYDVKM. CDR3 region: CASTGTSGKLETQYF. The CDR3 bases are TGTGCCAGCACCGGGACTAGCGGGAAACTAGAGACCCAGTACTTC.

The rearrangement links TRBV6-6 to TRBJ2-7; 10 bases match TRBD1. Looked up from germline, CDR1 is MNHNY and CDR2 is SVGAGI (reference sequence). J was trimmed by 5 bases and V by 6 bases; bases with no gene match: 10. There are 15 residues in the CDR3. The CDR3 DNA sequence: TGTGCCAGCAGGGGGGGGGACAGGGGTCGACACGAGCAGTACTTC. Protein product: CASRGGDRGRHEQYF.

V is TRBV28 and J is TRBJ2-1, with TRBD1 as a possible D gene (5 bases). Germline assignment: CDR1 MDHEN and CDR2 SYDVKM. The CDR3 is 14 residues long. Trimming removed 2 bases at V and 8 bases at J, with 13 bases between. The CDR3 loop is CASSLVGDGYEQFF. The CDR3 bases are TGTGCCAGCAGTTTAGTAGGGGATGGTTATGAGCAGTTCTTC.

V is TRBV12-5 and J is TRBJ2-7, with 8 bases identical to TRBD1. Per germline, CDR1 LGHNT and CDR2 FRNRAP. The ends lost 5 bases at V and 5 bases at J; junction bases unmatched: 2. The CDR3 covers 12 residues. This CDR3 reads CASGRQGNEQYF. In nucleotides, the CDR3 is TGTGCTAGTGGTAGACAGGGGAACGAGCAGTACTTC.

The chain carries TRBV2 and TRBJ2-7; TRBD1 aligns across 10 bases. This CDR3 is built from 13 residues. Trimming cost V 11 bases and J 4 bases; bases outside gene matches: 8. Germline assignment: CDR1 SNHLY and CDR2 FYNNEI. The CDR3 nucleotides are TGTGCCGCCCAGACAGGGGGCTTGTACGAGCAGTACTTC. Its translation is CAAQTGGLYEQYF.

This clone was seen only a few times. The chain has TRBV7-9 and TRBJ2-7, with a possible D match to TRBD2 (5 bases). Per germline, CDR1 SEHNR and CDR2 FQNEAQ (reference sequence). CDR3 length equals 12 residues. Between the trimmed V and J ends, which lost 7 bases and 3 bases, there was a span of 10 bases. This chain's CDR3 is CASTPGFYEQYF. The DNA of the CDR3 is TGTGCCAGCACCCCGGGGTTCTACGAGCAGTACTTC. Combining the CDR3 with reference TRBV7-9 and TRBJ2-7 gives the whole variable domain DTGVSQNPRHKITKRGQNVTFRCDPISEHNRLYWYRQTLGQGPEFLTYFQNEAQLEKSRLLSDRFSAERPKGSFSTLEIQRTEQGDSAMYLCASTPGFYEQYFGPGTRLTVT.

J is TRBJ2-1 and V is TRBV10-1, with 9 bases fitting TRBD2. V lost 2 bases to trimming and J lost 7 bases; unmatched junction nucleotides: 9. This CDR3 spans 16 amino acids. CDR1 is WNHNN and CDR2 is SYGVQD in the germline V gene (reference sequence). Here the CDR3 DNA reads TGCGCCAGCAGTGAGGGGGCGGGAGGGCGGTGGAATGAGCAGTTCTTC. Protein sequence: CASSEGAGGRWNEQFF.

The chain carries TRBV11-1 and TRBJ2-1; TRBD1 agrees at 10 bases. There are 16 residues in the CDR3. Trimming at V came to 4 bases and at J to 4 bases, leaving 7 bases not matched to a gene. Germline V lookup: CDR1 SGHAT, CDR2 FQDESV (reference sequence). CDR3 DNA: TGTGCCAGCAGCTCTTACGGGACAGGGGTATACAATGAGCAGTTCTTC. Translating it yields CASSSYGTGVYNEQFF.

This chain joins TRBV5-6 and TRBJ2-2; D possibly corresponds to TRBD2 (6 bases). CDR1 is SGHDT, CDR2 YYEEEE, per germline. The V and J ends lost 4 bases and 6 bases respectively, with 7 bases between them. The length of the CDR3 is 12 residues. In DNA, the CDR3 is TGTGCCAGCAGCCGGGGGTCCGGGGAGCTGTTTTTT. Protein product: CASSRGSGELFF.

The chain is built from TRBV7-6 and TRBJ2-7; TRBD2 is a possible D gene (6 bases). The CDR3 loop spans 14 amino acids. CDR1 and CDR2 from the germline V gene are SGHVS and FNYEAQ. The V and J ends lost 3 bases and 4 bases respectively, with 13 bases between them. In nucleotides, the CDR3 is TGTGCCAGCAGCTTCGGGGGAGGAGGGTACGAGCAGTACTTC. It yields the protein CASSFGGGGYEQYF.

This chain uses TRBV2 with TRBJ2-7; D uncertain. The germline V and J ends were trimmed by 7 bases and 4 bases, with 17 bases remaining between them. CDR1 is SNHLY and CDR2 is FYNNEI in the germline V gene. The CDR3 loop spans 14 amino acids. The CDR3 coding sequence is TGTGCCAGCACCCTGTCTCCCTTCGGTTACGAGCAGTACTTC. Amino acids: CASTLSPFGYEQYF.

The J gene is TRBJ2-7, the V gene TRBV5-4, with D possibly matching TRBD2 (6 bases). Trimming took 4 bases from V and 2 from J, leaving 13 bases between them. This CDR3 spans 14 amino acids. The germline V gene encodes CDR1 SGHNT and CDR2 YYREEE (reference sequence). CDR3 nucleotide sequence: TGTGCCAGCAGCCCATCCGGACTACCCTACGAGCAGTACTTC. It encodes CASSPSGLPYEQYF.

The V call is TRBV25-1, the J call TRBJ1-2; D is uncertain. Germline CDR1 and CDR2: MGHDK and SYGVNS. The CDR3 contains 13 residues. V gave up 3 bases and J gave up 4 bases, with 9 bases separating them. The CDR3 nucleotides read TGTGCCAGCAGTGATTCAGAAACCTATGGCTACACCTTC. Its translation: CASSDSETYGYTF.

The chain recombines TRBV7-3 with TRBJ1-2; D unclear. The CDR3 spans 14 residues. Trimming stripped 1 base from V and 5 bases from J, with 11 bases between. In germline, CDR1 is SGHTA, CDR2 FQGTGA. CDR3 nucleotides: TGTGCCAGCAGCTTAAGTGTCCAGAAATATGGCTACACCTTC. Translated, it gives CASSLSVQKYGYTF.

This chain joins TRBV29-1 and TRBJ1-1, with D unresolved. Between the trimmed V and J ends, which lost 6 bases and 2 bases, there was a span of 4 bases. This CDR3 comprises 10 residues. Germline V gene data show CDR1 as SQVTM and CDR2 as ANQGSEA. The CDR3 loop reads CSVGNTEAFF. The CDR3 DNA reads as TGCAGCGTCGGTAACACTGAAGCTTTCTTT.

The chain couples TRBV11-3 to TRBJ1-4; D might be TRBD1 (6 bases). Germline CDR1 is SGHNT and CDR2 is YENEEA. There are 15 residues in the CDR3. V dropped 1 base and J dropped 4 bases, with 10 bases sitting between them. CDR3 sequence reads: CASSLGTGHNEKLFF. The CDR3 coding sequence is TGTGCCAGCAGCTTAGGGACGGGACATAATGAAAAACTGTTTTTT.

The CDR3 region is CSVVPQVNTEAFF. The CDR3 region has the DNA TGCAGCGTTGTCCCCCAGGTAAACACTGAAGCTTTCTTT. The chain has TRBV29-1 and TRBJ1-1; D unclear. Trimming left V 4 bases short and J 2 bases short, with 11 bases between. The CDR3 is made up of 13 amino acids. Germline V gene data show CDR1 as SQVTM and CDR2 as ANQGSEA.

The chain recombines TRBV28 with TRBJ2-1, with TRBD1 matching over 8 bases. J gave up 10 bases and V 2 bases, and 7 bases lay outside the gene matches. The V gene's germline CDR1 is MDHEN and CDR2 SYDVKM. This CDR3 spans 14 amino acids. This CDR3 reads CASSLRSGGVEQFF. CDR3 in DNA: TGTGCCAGCAGTTTACGGTCAGGGGGCGTGGAGCAGTTCTTC.